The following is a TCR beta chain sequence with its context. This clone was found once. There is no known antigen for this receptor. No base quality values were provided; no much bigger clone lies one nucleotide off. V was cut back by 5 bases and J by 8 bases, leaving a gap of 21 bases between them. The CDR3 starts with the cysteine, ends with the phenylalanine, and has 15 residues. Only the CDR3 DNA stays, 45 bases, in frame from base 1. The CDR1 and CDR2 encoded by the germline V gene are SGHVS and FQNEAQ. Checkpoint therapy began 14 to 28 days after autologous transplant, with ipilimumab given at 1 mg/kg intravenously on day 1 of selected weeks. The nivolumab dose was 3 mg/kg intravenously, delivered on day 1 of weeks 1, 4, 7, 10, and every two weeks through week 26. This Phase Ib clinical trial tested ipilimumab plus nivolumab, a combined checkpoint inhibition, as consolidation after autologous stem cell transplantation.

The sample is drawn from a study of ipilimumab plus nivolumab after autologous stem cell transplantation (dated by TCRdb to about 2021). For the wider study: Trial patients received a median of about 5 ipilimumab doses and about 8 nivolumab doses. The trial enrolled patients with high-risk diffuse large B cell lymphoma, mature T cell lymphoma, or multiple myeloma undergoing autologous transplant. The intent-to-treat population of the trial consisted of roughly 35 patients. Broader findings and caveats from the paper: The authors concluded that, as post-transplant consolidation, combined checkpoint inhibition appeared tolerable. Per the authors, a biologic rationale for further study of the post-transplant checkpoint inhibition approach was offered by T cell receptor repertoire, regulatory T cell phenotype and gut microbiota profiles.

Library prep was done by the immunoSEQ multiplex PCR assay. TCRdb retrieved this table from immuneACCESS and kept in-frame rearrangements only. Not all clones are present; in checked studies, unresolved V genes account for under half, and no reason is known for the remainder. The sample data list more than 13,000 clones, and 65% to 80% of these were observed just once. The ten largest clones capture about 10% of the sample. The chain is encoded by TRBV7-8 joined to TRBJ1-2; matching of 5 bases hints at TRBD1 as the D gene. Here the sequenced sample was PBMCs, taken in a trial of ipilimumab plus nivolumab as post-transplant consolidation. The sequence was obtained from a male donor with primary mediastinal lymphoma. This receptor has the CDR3 CASSPQPRERRGYTF. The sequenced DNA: TGTGCCAGCAGCCCTCAGCCCAGGGAGCGTCGCGGCTACACCTTC.